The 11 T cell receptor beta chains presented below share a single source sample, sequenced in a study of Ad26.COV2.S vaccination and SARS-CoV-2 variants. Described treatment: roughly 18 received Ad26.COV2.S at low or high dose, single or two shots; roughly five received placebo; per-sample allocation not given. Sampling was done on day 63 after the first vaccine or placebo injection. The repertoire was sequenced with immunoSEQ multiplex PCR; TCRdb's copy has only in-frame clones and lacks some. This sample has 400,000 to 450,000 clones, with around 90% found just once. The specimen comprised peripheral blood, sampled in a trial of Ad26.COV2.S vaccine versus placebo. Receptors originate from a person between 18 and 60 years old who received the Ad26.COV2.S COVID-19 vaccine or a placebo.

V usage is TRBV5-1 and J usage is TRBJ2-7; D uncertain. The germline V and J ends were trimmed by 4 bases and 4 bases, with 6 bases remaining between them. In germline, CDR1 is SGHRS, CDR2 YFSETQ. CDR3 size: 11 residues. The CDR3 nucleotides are TGCGCCAGCAGCAGTGAGTACGAGCAGTACTTC. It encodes CASSSEYEQYF. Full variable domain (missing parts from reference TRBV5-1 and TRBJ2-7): KAGVTQTPRYLIKTRGQQVTLSCSPISGHRSVSWYQQTPGQGLQFLFEYFSETQRNKGNFPGRFSGRQFSNSRSEMNVSTLELGDSALYLCASSSEYEQYFGPGTRLTVT.

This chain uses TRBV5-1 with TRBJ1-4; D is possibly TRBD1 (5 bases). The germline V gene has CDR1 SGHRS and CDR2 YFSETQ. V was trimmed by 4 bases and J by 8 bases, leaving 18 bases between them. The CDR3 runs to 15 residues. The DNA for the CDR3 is TGCGCCAGCAGCATCGGGGAGGGGTCCTGGGAAAAACTGTTTTTT. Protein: CASSIGEGSWEKLFF.

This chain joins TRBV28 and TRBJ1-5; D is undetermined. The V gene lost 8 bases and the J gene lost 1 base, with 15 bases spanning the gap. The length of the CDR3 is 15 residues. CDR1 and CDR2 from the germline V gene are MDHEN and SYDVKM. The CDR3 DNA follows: TGTGCCAGCTCGCCTTCTCTAATAAGCAATCAGCCCCAGCATTTT. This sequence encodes CASSPSLISNQPQHF.

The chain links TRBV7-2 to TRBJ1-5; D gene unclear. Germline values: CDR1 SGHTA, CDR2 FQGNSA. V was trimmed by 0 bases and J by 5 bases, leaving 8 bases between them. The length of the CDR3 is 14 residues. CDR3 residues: CASSLANWDQPQHF. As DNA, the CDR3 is TGTGCCAGCAGCTTAGCTAACTGGGATCAGCCCCAGCATTTT.

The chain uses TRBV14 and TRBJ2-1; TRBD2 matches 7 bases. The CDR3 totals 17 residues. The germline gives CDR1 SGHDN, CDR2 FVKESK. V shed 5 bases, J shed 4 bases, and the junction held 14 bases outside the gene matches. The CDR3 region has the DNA TGTGCCAGCAGCACCTATCGGGACTACAAAGTATACAATGAGCAGTTCTTC. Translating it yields CASSTYRDYKVYNEQFF.

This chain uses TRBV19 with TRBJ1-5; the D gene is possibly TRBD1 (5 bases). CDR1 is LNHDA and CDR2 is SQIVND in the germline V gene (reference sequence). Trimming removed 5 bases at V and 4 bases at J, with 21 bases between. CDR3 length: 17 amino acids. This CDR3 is CASSPPPWGTENQPQHF. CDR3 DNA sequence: TGTGCCAGTAGTCCTCCTCCCTGGGGGACGGAGAATCAGCCCCAGCATTTT.

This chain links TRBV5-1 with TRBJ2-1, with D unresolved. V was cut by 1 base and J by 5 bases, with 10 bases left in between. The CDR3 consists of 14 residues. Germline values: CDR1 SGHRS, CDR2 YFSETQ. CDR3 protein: CASSLYEADNEQFF. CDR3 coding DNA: TGCGCCAGCAGCTTGTACGAGGCCGACAATGAGCAGTTCTTC.

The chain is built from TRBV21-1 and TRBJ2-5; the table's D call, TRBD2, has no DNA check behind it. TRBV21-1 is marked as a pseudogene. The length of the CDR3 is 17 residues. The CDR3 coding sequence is TGTGCCAGCAGCAAAAAAGGCCGGGACTTACACCAAGAGACCCAGTACTTC. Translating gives CASSKKGRDLHQETQYF.

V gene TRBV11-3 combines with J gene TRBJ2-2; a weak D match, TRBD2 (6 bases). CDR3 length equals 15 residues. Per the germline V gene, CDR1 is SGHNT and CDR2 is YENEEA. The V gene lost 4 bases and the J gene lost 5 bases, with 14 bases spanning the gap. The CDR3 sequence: CASSSRDSLTGELFF. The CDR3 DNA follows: TGTGCCAGCAGCTCCCGGGACTCCCTAACCGGGGAGCTGTTTTTT.

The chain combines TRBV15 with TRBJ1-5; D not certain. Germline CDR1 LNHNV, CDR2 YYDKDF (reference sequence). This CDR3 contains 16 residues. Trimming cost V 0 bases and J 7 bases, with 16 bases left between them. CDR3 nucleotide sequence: TGTGCCACCAGCAGAGATCCTTTCCCCTCCGGCCAGCCCCAGCATTTT. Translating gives CATSRDPFPSGQPQHF.

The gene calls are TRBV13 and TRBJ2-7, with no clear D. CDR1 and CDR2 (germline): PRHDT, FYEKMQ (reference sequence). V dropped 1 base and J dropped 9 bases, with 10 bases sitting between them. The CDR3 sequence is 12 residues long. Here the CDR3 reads CASSLDMGGQYF. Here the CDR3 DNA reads TGTGCCAGCAGCTTAGATATGGGTGGGCAGTACTTC.